Below, one TCR beta chain is given with its context. V was trimmed by 0 bases and J by 2 bases, leaving 10 bases between them. Germline values: CDR1 MNHNS, CDR2 SASEGT. CDR3 size: 15 residues. The sample is drawn from a study of T cells in localized non-small cell lung cancer. Data came from immunoSEQ multiplex PCR; TCRdb stores just in-frame clones and leaves some out. Of around 12,000 clones in the sample, under 30% were seen once. The TCR originated in a female donor at least 60 years old with stage I lung adenocarcinoma. The input for sequencing was lung tumor tissue, taken before any cancer treatment. The chain employs TRBV6-1 and TRBJ1-1, with D unresolved. The CDR3 bases are TGTGCCAGCAGTGAAGCGCGGTGGGGAAACACTGAAGCTTTCTTT. Its translation is CASSEARWGNTEAFF.